One and the same sample provided the 10 T cell receptor beta chains below, sequenced in a study of control samples from healthy donors and cancer patients (dated by TCRdb to 2018 to 2020). Library preparation employed the immunoSEQ multiplex PCR assay. In TCRdb, the immuneACCESS table is reduced to in-frame sequences with V and J assigned. These tables do not hold every clone; where another copy was compared, an unresolved V gene accounts for under half, and the others remain unexplained. The sample table holds some 120,000 clones, of which just under 95% were seen once. 3.6% of the sample goes to the ten largest clones. The sequencing sample was made of blood. The source is a man aged 30 to 39 in good health.

This clone appeared once. The gene calls are TRBV5-1 and TRBJ2-2, with 9 bases fitting TRBD1. The V gene's germline CDR1 is SGHRS and CDR2 YFSETQ. With V trimmed by 8 bases and J by 5 bases, 7 bases remained unmatched. The CDR3 consists of 14 residues. The CDR3 nucleotides read TGCGCCAGTCGTCCCGGGACAGGGACCGGGGAGCTGTTTTTT. Translation: CASRPGTGTGELFF.

The chain uses TRBV7-9 and TRBJ1-2; 9 nucleotides line up with TRBD1. Per the germline V gene, CDR1 is SEHNR and CDR2 is FQNEAQ (reference sequence). The CDR3 is 16 residues long. V lost 5 bases and J lost 8; bases outside the gene matches: 15. Written as DNA, the CDR3 is TGTGCCAGCAGCCCGCGGACAGGGGCGATCGCGGAAGGCTACACCTTC. Protein: CASSPRTGAIAEGYTF.

The rearrangement links TRBV6-2 or TRBV6-3 to TRBJ2-5; 8 bases are shared with TRBD1. Trimming took 4 bases from V and 1 from J; bases not matched to a gene: 11. Germline lookup yields CDR1 MNHEY and CDR2 SVGEGT. This CDR3 is built from 17 residues. This CDR3 reads CASSSPVGQGFQETQYF. The DNA for the CDR3 is TGTGCCAGCAGTTCCCCAGTAGGACAGGGTTTCCAAGAGACCCAGTACTTC.

V usage is TRBV4-2 and J usage is TRBJ1-6; D ambiguous. CDR3 length: 13 amino acids. Germline CDR1 LGHNA, CDR2 YNFKEQ. V lost 4 bases to trimming and J lost 9 bases, with 10 bases between them. CDR3 loop: CASSPMAGSPLHF. As DNA, the CDR3 is TGTGCCAGCAGCCCCATGGCAGGTTCACCCCTCCACTTT.

The chain couples TRBV19 to TRBJ2-6, with 7 nucleotides matching TRBD1. This CDR3 contains 17 residues. Germline values: CDR1 LNHDA, CDR2 SQIVND (reference sequence). The V and J ends lost 5 bases and 1 base, in that order; junction bases with no gene match: 8. CDR3 amino acids: CASSEGQGVSGANVLTF. CDR3 coding DNA: TGTGCCAGTAGTGAAGGCCAGGGGGTTTCTGGGGCCAACGTCCTGACTTTC.

V is TRBV30 and J is TRBJ1-5, with TRBD1 matching over 7 bases. Germline CDR1 and CDR2: GTSNPN and SVGIG (reference sequence). The ends lost 3 bases at V and 6 bases at J; junction bases unmatched: 5. The CDR3 runs 13 residues. The chain's CDR3 is CAWRKGAGQPQHF. As DNA, the CDR3 is TGTGCCTGGAGAAAGGGGGCAGGTCAGCCCCAGCATTTT.

V usage is TRBV18 and J usage is TRBJ1-1; a possible D gene is TRBD1 (6 bases). The CDR3 is 13 amino acids. V dropped 6 bases and J dropped 4 bases, with 12 bases sitting between them. Germline CDR1 is KGHSH and CDR2 is LQKENI. CDR3 DNA sequence: TGTGCCAGCTCCCCCCAGGGGTCCACTGAAGCTTTCTTT. Translation: CASSPQGSTEAFF.

This clone showed up just once. The gene calls are TRBV7-9 and TRBJ1-2, with TRBD1 matching 8 bases. The germline V gene encodes CDR1 SEHNR and CDR2 FQNEAQ (reference sequence). Trimming cost V 5 bases and J 4 bases; bases outside gene matches: 9. The CDR3 contains 15 residues. Written as DNA, the CDR3 is TGTGCCAGCAGCCCACCACAGGGGGAGGGCTATGGCTACACCTTC. It specifies CASSPPQGEGYGYTF.

This clone showed up just a few times. The chain employs TRBV7-9 and TRBJ1-2; D ambiguous. Trimming stripped 4 bases from V and 8 bases from J, with 20 bases between. Germline V CDR1 and CDR2: SEHNR, FQNEAQ (reference sequence). The CDR3 spans 15 residues. The CDR3: CASSSPDREEGGYTF. The CDR3 bases are TGTGCCAGCAGCTCCCCTGATAGGGAGGAAGGCGGCTACACCTTC.

The chain joins TRBV3-1 (or the pseudogene TRBV3-2) to TRBJ2-2; D is possibly TRBD2 (5 bases). The CDR3 spans 15 residues. The V gene lost 6 bases and the J gene lost 7 bases, with 18 bases spanning the gap. Germline CDR1 reads LGHDT; CDR2 reads YNNKEL (reference sequence). This chain's CDR3 is CASSRFQRGLGELFF. The CDR3 DNA follows: TGTGCCAGCAGTCGTTTCCAACGGGGTCTCGGGGAGCTGTTTTTT.